This is a list of T cell receptor beta chains from one sample in a study of radiation and T cells in renal cell carcinoma. TCRdb keeps only in-frame clones here, not all; method: immunoSEQ multiplex PCR. Altogether more than 75,000 clones are present, 65% to 90% being singletons, with the ten largest covering 20% to 25%. The sample consisted of blood, taken from a patient whose treatment included radiotherapy and nephrectomy. These receptors came from a woman aged 45-65 years with renal cell carcinoma. Each CDR3 is given with its conserved first and last residue. D genes are given only for firm matches. Clone sizes are given selectively: once, few, many, or a class where the clone is expanded.

J: TRBJ2-3
V: TRBV10-1
size: NA
D: TRBD2
length: 15
CDR3: CASSESGTGTDTQYF
DNA: TGCGCCAGCAGTGAAAGCGGGACGGGCACAGATACGCAGTATTTT

J: TRBJ2-7
V: TRBV2
size: NA
D: TRBD1
length: 14
CDR3: CASRYRGQWDEQYF
DNA: TGTGCCAGCAGATACAGGGGGCAGTGGGACGAGCAGTACTTC

J: TRBJ2-7
V: TRBV5-1
size: once
D: TRBD2
length: 14
CDR3: CASSSLAGGAEQYF
DNA: TGCGCCAGCAGCTCACTAGCGGGAGGTGCTGAGCAGTACTTC

J: TRBJ2-1
V: TRBV5-1
size: NA
D: TRBD1
length: 15
CDR3: CASSLQDRPYNEQFF
DNA: TGCGCCAGCAGCCTACAGGACAGGCCATACAATGAGCAGTTCTTC

J: TRBJ1-2
V: TRBV4-2
size: NA
D: NA
length: 15
CDR3: CASSQASEAVYGYTF
DNA: TGTGCCAGCAGCCAAGCATCGGAGGCAGTCTATGGCTACACCTTC

J: TRBJ1-2
V: TRBV11-2
size: NA
D: NA
length: 13
CDR3: CASSLGSIYGYTF
DNA: TGTGCCAGCAGCTTAGGCAGTATATATGGCTACACCTTC

J: TRBJ2-1
V: TRBV7-2
size: NA
D: TRBD1
length: 17
CDR3: CASSSKPPGQGYNEQFF
DNA: TGTGCCAGCAGCTCCAAGCCACCGGGACAGGGCTACAATGAGCAGTTCTTC

J: TRBJ1-2
V: TRBV30
size: NA
D: NA
length: 12
CDR3: CAWRQAGYGYTF
DNA: TGTGCCTGGAGACAGGCTGGGTATGGCTACACCTTC

J: TRBJ2-5
V: TRBV4-3
size: NA
D: TRBD1
length: 18
CDR3: CASSRAPGTGAFSETQYF
DNA: TGCGCCAGCAGCCGAGCCCCCGGGACAGGGGCTTTTTCGGAGACCCAGTACTTC

J: TRBJ2-5
V: TRBV21-1
size: NA
D: NA
length: 16
CDR3: CASSTTGGLRQETQYF
DNA: TGTGCCAGCAGCACTACAGGGGGGCTGCGACAAGAGACCCAGTACTTC

J: TRBJ2-3
V: TRBV5-4
size: NA
D: NA
length: 14
CDR3: CASSAVGSGDTQYF
DNA: TGTGCCAGCAGCGCTGTGGGGTCGGGTGATACGCAGTATTTT

J: TRBJ1-1
V: TRBV5-5
size: NA
D: NA
length: 13
CDR3: CASSLVMNTEAFF
DNA: TGTGCCAGCAGCTTGGTTATGAACACTGAAGCTTTCTTT

J: TRBJ2-7
V: TRBV25-1
size: NA
D: NA
length: 14
CDR3: CASSQNRDTYEQYF
DNA: TGTGCCAGCAGTCAGAACAGGGACACCTACGAGCAGTACTTC

J: TRBJ1-5
V: TRBV6-5
size: once
D: TRBD1
length: 14
CDR3: CASSLGQGRQPQHF
DNA: TGTGCCAGCAGCCTGGGACAGGGGCGTCAGCCCCAGCATTTT

J: TRBJ2-2
V: TRBV7-8
size: NA
D: NA
length: 16
CDR3: CASSLRRQKNTGELFF
DNA: TGTGCCAGCAGCTTACGGCGACAGAAGAACACCGGGGAGCTGTTTTTT

J: TRBJ1-5
V: TRBV5-6
size: few
D: NA
length: 13
CDR3: CASSGWGDQPQHF
DNA: TGTGCCAGCAGCGGGTGGGGCGATCAGCCCCAGCATTTT

J: TRBJ2-7
V: TRBV6-5
size: NA
D: NA
length: 14
CDR3: CASTPTGTSYEQYF
DNA: TGTGCCAGCACACCGACAGGCACCTCCTACGAGCAGTACTTC

J: TRBJ1-3
V: TRBV7-2
size: NA
D: TRBD1
length: 18
CDR3: CASSSPPGQAFSGNTIYF
DNA: TGTGCCAGCAGCTCACCTCCGGGACAGGCTTTCTCTGGAAACACCATATATTTT

J: TRBJ1-3
V: TRBV10-3
size: NA
D: NA
length: 14
CDR3: CAISGQSSGNTIYF
DNA: TGTGCCATCAGTGGGCAGTCCTCTGGAAACACCATATATTTT

J: TRBJ2-1
V: TRBV9
size: NA
D: TRBD2
length: 16
CDR3: CASSPMTSGRYNEQFF
DNA: TGTGCCAGCAGCCCAATGACTAGCGGGAGATACAATGAGCAGTTCTTC

J: TRBJ1-2
V: TRBV10-3
size: NA
D: NA
length: 13
CDR3: CAISESGDYGYTF
DNA: TGTGCCATCAGTGAATCCGGGGATTATGGCTACACCTTC

J: TRBJ2-1
V: TRBV7-2
size: NA
D: TRBD2
length: 16
CDR3: CASSLGTSGAYNEQFF
DNA: TGTGCCAGCAGCTTGGGGACTAGCGGGGCTTACAATGAGCAGTTCTTC

J: TRBJ2-1
V: TRBV2
size: NA
D: TRBD2
length: 16
CDR3: CASSGTSSSSYNEQFF
DNA: TGTGCCAGCAGCGGGACTAGCAGCAGCTCCTACAATGAGCAGTTCTTC

J: TRBJ2-5
V: TRBV5-4
size: NA
D: TRBD1
length: 13
CDR3: CASSSDRVETQYF
DNA: TGTGCCAGCAGCTCAGACAGGGTAGAGACCCAGTACTTC

J: TRBJ1-1
V: TRBV5-4
size: NA
D: NA
length: 15
CDR3: CASSKETGGLPEAFF
DNA: TGTGCCAGCAGCAAAGAGACAGGTGGTTTGCCTGAAGCTTTCTTT

J: TRBJ2-7
V: TRBV28
size: NA
D: NA
length: 14
CDR3: CASKRSGDTYEQYF
DNA: TGTGCCAGCAAGCGCTCTGGGGATACCTACGAGCAGTACTTC

J: TRBJ2-7
V: TRBV28
size: NA
D: NA
length: 14
CDR3: CASTPDASSYEQYF
DNA: TGTGCCAGCACCCCGGACGCAAGCTCCTACGAGCAGTACTTC

J: TRBJ1-1
V: TRBV2
size: NA
D: NA
length: 13
CDR3: CASSELWTTEAFF
DNA: TGTGCCAGCAGTGAATTGTGGACAACTGAAGCTTTCTTT

J: TRBJ2-1
V: TRBV7-2
size: NA
D: NA
length: 15
CDR3: CASRKTDLGGDEQFF
DNA: TGTGCCAGCAGAAAAACGGACCTGGGGGGCGATGAGCAGTTCTTC

J: TRBJ2-1
V: TRBV9
size: NA
D: TRBD2
length: 17
CDR3: CASSPQTSGRSYNEQFF
DNA: TGTGCCAGCAGCCCCCAGACTAGCGGGAGGTCCTACAATGAGCAGTTCTTC

J: TRBJ1-5
V: TRBV6-1
size: NA
D: NA
length: 13
CDR3: CASRVPPNGPQHF
DNA: TGTGCCAGCAGGGTTCCCCCTAATGGGCCCCAGCATTTT

J: TRBJ1-2
V: TRBV5-5
size: NA
D: TRBD1
length: 18
CDR3: CASSLFGRGLSGDYGYTF
DNA: TGTGCCAGCAGCTTGTTCGGCAGGGGGCTGAGTGGAGACTATGGCTACACCTTC

J: TRBJ2-5
V: TRBV5-6
size: once
D: NA
length: 13
CDR3: CASSYGTGETQYF
DNA: TGTGCCAGCAGCTACGGCACGGGGGAGACCCAGTACTTC

J: TRBJ1-4
V: TRBV4-3
size: many
D: NA
length: 16
CDR3: CASSQDGQYPNEKLFF
DNA: TGCGCCAGCAGCCAAGATGGACAGTACCCTAATGAAAAACTGTTTTTT

J: TRBJ1-4
V: TRBV27
size: NA
D: TRBD1
length: 14
CDR3: CASSLSSQGAKLFF
DNA: TGTGCCAGCAGTTTATCGAGTCAGGGGGCAAAACTGTTTTTT

J: TRBJ2-7
V: TRBV10-2
size: NA
D: NA
length: 12
CDR3: CASSKNNYEQYF
DNA: TGCGCCAGCAGTAAGAACAACTACGAGCAGTACTTC

J: TRBJ1-4
V: TRBV4-2
size: NA
D: NA
length: 15
CDR3: CASSQEQATNEKLFF
DNA: TGTGCCAGCAGCCAAGAACAGGCAACTAATGAAAAACTGTTTTTT

J: TRBJ1-3
V: TRBV10-3
size: NA
D: NA
length: 15
CDR3: CAISNPGVSGNTIYF
DNA: TGTGCCATCAGTAACCCAGGTGTCTCTGGAAACACCATATATTTT

J: TRBJ1-3
V: TRBV7-2
size: NA
D: NA
length: 15
CDR3: CASSPMRISGNTIYF
DNA: TGTGCCAGCAGCCCCATGCGAATCTCTGGAAACACCATATATTTT

J: TRBJ2-2
V: TRBV4-1
size: few
D: TRBD2
length: 17
CDR3: CASSQGIGLEGPGELFF
DNA: TGCGCCAGCAGCCAGGGAATCGGACTAGAGGGCCCCGGGGAGCTGTTTTTT

J: TRBJ1-1
V: TRBV6-1
size: NA
D: TRBD1
length: 14
CDR3: CASSEQGAYTEAFF
DNA: TGTGCCAGCAGTGAACAGGGGGCCTACACTGAAGCTTTCTTT

J: TRBJ2-7
V: TRBV4-2
size: NA
D: NA
length: 13
CDR3: CASSRLGVREQYF
DNA: TGTGCCAGCAGCCGTTTAGGGGTTCGGGAGCAGTACTTC

J: TRBJ2-5
V: TRBV5-1
size: NA
D: NA
length: 14
CDR3: CASSPRTVQDTQYF
DNA: TGCGCCAGCAGCCCGAGGACTGTCCAAGACACCCAGTACTTC

J: TRBJ1-4
V: TRBV5-4
size: NA
D: NA
length: 12
CDR3: CASSPSGEKLFF
DNA: TGTGCCAGCAGCCCGTCCGGTGAAAAACTGTTTTTT

J: TRBJ1-1
V: TRBV14
size: NA
D: NA
length: 14
CDR3: CASSPRLGGTEAFF
DNA: TGTGCCAGCAGCCCACGCCTAGGGGGGACTGAAGCTTTCTTT

J: TRBJ2-2
V: TRBV11-2
size: NA
D: TRBD2
length: 15
CDR3: CAIGSGRGLTGELFF
DNA: TGTGCCATCGGTAGCGGGAGAGGTTTAACCGGGGAGCTGTTTTTT

J: TRBJ2-2
V: TRBV7-2
size: NA
D: NA
length: 16
CDR3: CASSVKNTKNTGELFF
DNA: TGTGCCAGCAGCGTAAAAAATACAAAGAACACCGGGGAGCTGTTTTTT

J: TRBJ2-7
V: TRBV6-5
size: NA
D: NA
length: 14
CDR3: CASTPGGLSYEQYF
DNA: TGTGCCAGCACCCCTGGGGGGTTGTCCTACGAGCAGTACTTC